The rows below give T cell receptor beta chains drawn from one sample of a study of human T cells and chemical hapten exposure. TCRdb redid the calling of the RACE reads with MiXCR, one entry per CDR3 protein. The table has some 89,000 distinct CDR3 sequences, 25% to 35% seen once; the top ten hold about 9.3%. Here the sequenced sample was whole blood, taken in connection with sensitization to the hapten diphenylcyclopropenone (DPC). The receptor source for this set is a man aged 35-49 years with alopecia areata. Some clones in this sample may be carry-over from other donors' samples. The CDR3 runs from the conserved cysteine through the conserved F or W. The D gene is left open where the match is weak. Clone sizes are given selectively: once, few, many, or a class where the clone is expanded.

clone size: NA
V gene: TRBV7-3
J gene: TRBJ2-1
D gene: TRBD2
CDR3 protein: CASSSGLAGEGEQFF
CDR3 DNA: TGTGCCAGCAGCTCAGGACTAGCGGGAGAGGGTGAGCAGTTCTTC

clone size: NA
V gene: TRBV27
J gene: TRBJ1-4
D gene: TRBD1
CDR3 protein: CASSLNRGINEKLFF
CDR3 DNA: TGTGCCAGCAGTCTTAACAGGGGAATTAATGAAAAACTGTTTTTT

clone size: NA
V gene: TRBV28
J gene: TRBJ2-5
D gene: TRBD2
CDR3 protein: CASSLGLAGHKYF
CDR3 DNA: TGTGCCAGCAGTTTAGGTCTAGCGGGACATAAGTACTTC

clone size: NA
V gene: TRBV6-6
J gene: TRBJ2-1
D gene: NA
CDR3 protein: CASSYDSAGEQFF
CDR3 DNA: TGTGCCAGCAGTTACGATAGCGCCGGTGAGCAGTTCTTC

clone size: few
V gene: TRBV6-5
J gene: TRBJ2-1
D gene: TRBD2
CDR3 protein: CASSSPGVLAGRREQFF
CDR3 DNA: TGTGCCAGCAGTTCACCAGGGGTACTAGCGGGGAGGAGGGAGCAGTTCTTC

clone size: NA
V gene: TRBV28
J gene: TRBJ1-1
D gene: NA
CDR3 protein: CASRLLQGNTEAFF
CDR3 DNA: TGTGCCAGCAGGCTCCTACAGGGGAACACTGAAGCTTTCTTT

clone size: NA
V gene: TRBV27
J gene: TRBJ1-2
D gene: NA
CDR3 protein: CASKGVATGPHGYTF
CDR3 DNA: TGTGCCAGCAAGGGTGTGGCTACAGGGCCCCATGGCTACACCTTC

clone size: NA
V gene: TRBV14
J gene: TRBJ1-1
D gene: NA
CDR3 protein: CASSQLDGHHTEAFF
CDR3 DNA: TGTGCCAGCAGCCAGCTTGACGGCCACCACACTGAAGCTTTCTTT

clone size: few
V gene: TRBV5-5
J gene: TRBJ2-7
D gene: NA
CDR3 protein: CASSLAKGSSYEQYF
CDR3 DNA: TGTGCCAGCAGCTTGGCCAAGGGGAGCTCCTACGAGCAGTACTTC

clone size: few
V gene: TRBV6-1
J gene: TRBJ2-2
D gene: TRBD2
CDR3 protein: CASSEASGRAYTGELFF
CDR3 DNA: TGTGCCAGCAGTGAAGCTAGCGGGAGGGCCTACACCGGGGAGCTGTTTTTT

clone size: few
V gene: TRBV2
J gene: TRBJ1-3
D gene: TRBD1
CDR3 protein: CASSYRGGGNTIYF
CDR3 DNA: TGTGCCAGCAGTTACAGGGGAGGTGGAAACACCATATATTTT

clone size: NA
V gene: TRBV28
J gene: TRBJ1-6
D gene: NA
CDR3 protein: CASSSAGVSSYNSPLHF
CDR3 DNA: TGTGCCAGCAGTTCCGCCGGGGTCAGCTCCTATAATTCACCCCTCCACTTT

clone size: NA
V gene: TRBV19
J gene: TRBJ2-5
D gene: TRBD2
CDR3 protein: CASSIGSGSSFETQYF
CDR3 DNA: TGTGCCAGTAGTATCGGGAGCGGGAGCTCTTTCGAGACCCAGTACTTC

clone size: NA
V gene: TRBV14
J gene: TRBJ2-6
D gene: NA
CDR3 protein: CASSQGSVGEPGANVLTF
CDR3 DNA: TGTGCCAGCAGCCAGGGATCGGTAGGGGAACCTGGGGCCAACGTCCTGACTTTC

clone size: few
V gene: TRBV9
J gene: TRBJ2-7
D gene: TRBD1
CDR3 protein: CASSVVDRGFHEQYF
CDR3 DNA: TGTGCCAGCAGCGTAGTCGACAGGGGTTTCCACGAGCAGTACTTC

clone size: NA
V gene: TRBV25-1
J gene: TRBJ2-7
D gene: NA
CDR3 protein: CASSGTGRGYEQYF
CDR3 DNA: TGTGCCAGCAGTGGAACAGGGAGAGGGTACGAGCAGTACTTC

clone size: NA
V gene: TRBV10-3
J gene: TRBJ2-7
D gene: NA
CDR3 protein: CAIRLRGDSYEQHF
CDR3 DNA: TGTGCCATCAGGCTTCGAGGCGACTCCTACGAGCAGCACTTC

clone size: NA
V gene: TRBV6-2/TRBV6-3
J gene: TRBJ2-3
D gene: NA
CDR3 protein: CASISPLQRRQYF
CDR3 DNA: TGTGCCAGCATCTCCCCGCTGCAGAGGAGGCAGTATTTT

clone size: NA
V gene: TRBV28
J gene: TRBJ2-7
D gene: NA
CDR3 protein: CATRRGNGKGEQYF
CDR3 DNA: TGTGCCACCCGTCGTGGGAACGGTAAGGGCGAGCAGTACTTC

clone size: NA
V gene: TRBV27
J gene: TRBJ2-3
D gene: NA
CDR3 protein: CASSPSGGPYTQYF
CDR3 DNA: TGTGCCAGCAGCCCCTCCGGAGGCCCATATACGCAGTATTTT

clone size: NA
V gene: TRBV29-1
J gene: TRBJ2-7
D gene: TRBD2
CDR3 protein: CSVRLGLAGAEQYF
CDR3 DNA: TGCAGCGTTAGGTTGGGACTAGCGGGAGCCGAGCAGTACTTC

clone size: NA
V gene: TRBV7-9
J gene: TRBJ1-4
D gene: NA
CDR3 protein: CASSPRTLGTNEKLFF
CDR3 DNA: TGTGCCAGCAGCCCCCGGACTCTTGGAACTAATGAAAAACTGTTTTTT

clone size: NA
V gene: TRBV12-3/TRBV12-4
J gene: TRBJ2-3
D gene: NA
CDR3 protein: CASSLFIATDTQYF
CDR3 DNA: TGTGCCAGCAGTTTATTTATAGCGACAGATACGCAGTATTTT

clone size: NA
V gene: TRBV6-4
J gene: TRBJ2-3
D gene: TRBD2
CDR3 protein: CASSESAGEGDTQYF
CDR3 DNA: TGTGCCAGCAGTGAGTCAGCGGGAGAGGGAGATACGCAGTATTTT

clone size: NA
V gene: TRBV7-2
J gene: TRBJ2-1
D gene: NA
CDR3 protein: CASSSTGEQFF
CDR3 DNA: TGTGCCAGCAGCTCCACTGGTGAGCAGTTCTTC

clone size: few
V gene: TRBV28
J gene: TRBJ2-7
D gene: NA
CDR3 protein: CASSSIIEQYF
CDR3 DNA: TGTGCCAGCAGTTCGATTATCGAGCAGTACTTC

clone size: many
V gene: TRBV12-3/TRBV12-4
J gene: TRBJ2-3
D gene: TRBD2
CDR3 protein: CASSTSFGLADTDTQYF
CDR3 DNA: TGTGCCAGCAGTACCAGTTTTGGACTAGCGGACACAGATACGCAGTATTTT

clone size: NA
V gene: TRBV20-1
J gene: TRBJ2-3
D gene: TRBD2
CDR3 protein: CSASPLAGGRGTDTQYF
CDR3 DNA: TGCAGTGCTAGTCCCCTAGCGGGAGGGCGAGGGACAGATACGCAGTATTTT

clone size: NA
V gene: TRBV28
J gene: TRBJ2-5
D gene: TRBD1
CDR3 protein: CASSPNLDREETQYF
CDR3 DNA: TGTGCCAGCAGCCCAAATCTAGACAGGGAAGAGACCCAGTACTTC

clone size: few
V gene: TRBV5-1
J gene: TRBJ2-1
D gene: NA
CDR3 protein: CASSLGFSYNEQFF
CDR3 DNA: TGCGCCAGCAGCTTGGGGTTCTCCTACAATGAGCAGTTCTTC

clone size: few
V gene: TRBV6-5
J gene: TRBJ1-2
D gene: TRBD1
CDR3 protein: CASTKRTGQRLYGYTF
CDR3 DNA: TGTGCCAGCACTAAAAGGACAGGACAACGACTCTATGGCTACACCTTC

clone size: few
V gene: TRBV20-1
J gene: TRBJ1-1
D gene: TRBD1
CDR3 protein: CSASGTADAEAFF
CDR3 DNA: TGCAGTGCCTCCGGGACAGCGGACGCTGAAGCTTTCTTT

clone size: NA
V gene: TRBV20-1
J gene: TRBJ1-1
D gene: NA
CDR3 protein: CSATPPRQGRGTEAFF
CDR3 DNA: TGCAGTGCTACACCCCCCCGTCAGGGTAGGGGCACTGAAGCTTTCTTT

clone size: NA
V gene: TRBV5-6
J gene: TRBJ2-3
D gene: NA
CDR3 protein: CASRVGANTQYF
CDR3 DNA: TGTGCCAGCAGAGTCGGGGCCAATACGCAGTATTTT

clone size: NA
V gene: TRBV28
J gene: TRBJ2-3
D gene: NA
CDR3 protein: CASAGLGQGGTDTQYF
CDR3 DNA: TGTGCCAGCGCCGGGTTGGGGCAGGGAGGTACAGATACGCAGTATTTT

clone size: NA
V gene: TRBV10-2
J gene: TRBJ2-1
D gene: TRBD2
CDR3 protein: CASRAGLADYNEQFF
CDR3 DNA: TGCGCCAGCAGGGCGGGACTAGCGGACTACAATGAGCAGTTCTTC

clone size: NA
V gene: TRBV4-1
J gene: TRBJ2-1
D gene: TRBD1
CDR3 protein: CASSQDLARGQNEQFF
CDR3 DNA: TGCGCCAGCAGCCAAGATTTAGCCAGGGGGCAGAATGAGCAGTTCTTC

clone size: NA
V gene: TRBV10-3
J gene: TRBJ1-5
D gene: TRBD1
CDR3 protein: CAISEPDRDQPQHF
CDR3 DNA: TGTGCCATCAGTGAACCTGACAGGGATCAGCCCCAGCATTTT

clone size: once
V gene: TRBV28
J gene: TRBJ1-5
D gene: NA
CDR3 protein: CASRARAQPQHF
CDR3 DNA: TGTGCCAGCAGGGCCCGAGCGCAGCCCCAGCATTTT

clone size: few
V gene: TRBV5-4
J gene: TRBJ2-1
D gene: TRBD1
CDR3 protein: CASSLVGTGGNEQFF
CDR3 DNA: TGTGCCAGCAGCTTGGTTGGGACAGGGGGAAATGAGCAGTTCTTC

clone size: NA
V gene: TRBV21-1
J gene: TRBJ1-4
D gene: NA
CDR3 protein: CASSKGATDFNEKLFF
CDR3 DNA: TGTGCCAGCAGCAAAGGGGCGACAGACTTTAATGAAAAACTGTTTTTT

clone size: NA
V gene: TRBV7-8
J gene: TRBJ2-5
D gene: TRBD1
CDR3 protein: CASGGAGGARAEETQYF
CDR3 DNA: TGTGCCAGCGGCGGGGCAGGGGGCGCCAGGGCGGAAGAGACCCAGTACTTC

clone size: NA
V gene: TRBV5-1
J gene: TRBJ2-1
D gene: NA
CDR3 protein: CASSLVQGSYNEQFF
CDR3 DNA: TGCGCCAGCAGCTTGGTACAGGGCTCCTACAATGAGCAGTTCTTC

clone size: NA
V gene: TRBV28
J gene: TRBJ1-2
D gene: NA
CDR3 protein: CASSLQQSNYGYTF
CDR3 DNA: TGTGCCAGCAGTTTACAGCAGAGTAACTATGGCTACACCTTC

clone size: few
V gene: TRBV10-2
J gene: TRBJ2-3
D gene: TRBD2
CDR3 protein: CASSESGLAGVTDTQYF
CDR3 DNA: TGCGCCAGCAGTGAGTCCGGACTAGCGGGAGTAACAGATACGCAGTATTTT

clone size: many
V gene: TRBV11-2
J gene: TRBJ1-2
D gene: NA
CDR3 protein: CASTGDHGYTF
CDR3 DNA: TGTGCCAGCACAGGTGACCATGGCTACACCTTC

clone size: few
V gene: TRBV11-2
J gene: TRBJ2-3
D gene: NA
CDR3 protein: CASSLLNPSTDTQYF
CDR3 DNA: TGTGCCAGCAGCTTACTAAACCCTAGCACAGATACGCAGTATTTT

clone size: once
V gene: TRBV28
J gene: TRBJ2-4
D gene: TRBD1
CDR3 protein: CASSLQERGLAKNIQYF
CDR3 DNA: TGTGCCAGCAGTCTACAGGAAAGGGGGCTAGCCAAAAACATTCAGTACTTC

clone size: NA
V gene: TRBV3-1
J gene: TRBJ1-2
D gene: TRBD1
CDR3 protein: CASSRETGGPYGYTF
CDR3 DNA: TGTGCCAGCAGTAGGGAGACAGGGGGGCCCTATGGCTACACCTTC

clone size: NA
V gene: TRBV6-2/TRBV6-3
J gene: TRBJ2-3
D gene: NA
CDR3 protein: CASSSNRFSSTDTQYF
CDR3 DNA: TGTGCCAGCAGTTCAAACAGGTTCTCTTCCACAGATACGCAGTATTTT

clone size: NA
V gene: TRBV29-1
J gene: TRBJ2-4
D gene: NA
CDR3 protein: CSVEAVVGNIQYF
CDR3 DNA: TGCAGCGTTGAAGCAGTGGTTGGAAACATTCAGTACTTC

clone size: few
V gene: TRBV7-2
J gene: TRBJ2-7
D gene: NA
CDR3 protein: CASSLEFGSAYEQYF
CDR3 DNA: TGTGCCAGCAGCTTAGAGTTCGGTTCGGCCTACGAGCAGTACTTC